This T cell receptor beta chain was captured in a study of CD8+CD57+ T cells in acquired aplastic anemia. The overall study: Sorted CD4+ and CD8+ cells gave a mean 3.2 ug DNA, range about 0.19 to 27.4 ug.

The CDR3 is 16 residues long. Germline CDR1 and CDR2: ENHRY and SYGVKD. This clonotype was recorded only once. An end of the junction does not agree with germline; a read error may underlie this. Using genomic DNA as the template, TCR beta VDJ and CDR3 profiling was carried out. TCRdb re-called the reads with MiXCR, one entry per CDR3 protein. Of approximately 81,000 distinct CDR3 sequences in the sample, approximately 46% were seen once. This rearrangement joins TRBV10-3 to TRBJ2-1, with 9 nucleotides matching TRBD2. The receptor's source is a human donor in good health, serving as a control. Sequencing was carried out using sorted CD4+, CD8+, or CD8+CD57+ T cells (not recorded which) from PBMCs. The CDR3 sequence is CASSGISGSGNNEQFF. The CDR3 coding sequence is TGTGCCAGCAGTGGAATTAGCGGGAGTGGAAACAATGAGCAGTTCTTC.